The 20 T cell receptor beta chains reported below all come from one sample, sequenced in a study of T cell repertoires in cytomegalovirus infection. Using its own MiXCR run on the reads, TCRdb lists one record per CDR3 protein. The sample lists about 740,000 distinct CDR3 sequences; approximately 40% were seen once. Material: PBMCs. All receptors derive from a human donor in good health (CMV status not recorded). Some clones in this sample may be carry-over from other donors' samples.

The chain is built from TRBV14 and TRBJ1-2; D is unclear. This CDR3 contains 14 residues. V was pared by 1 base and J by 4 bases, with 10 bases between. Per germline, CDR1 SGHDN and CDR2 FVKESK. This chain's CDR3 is CASSQVPVRYGYTF. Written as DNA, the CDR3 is TGTGCCAGCAGCCAAGTTCCGGTTCGCTATGGCTACACCTTC. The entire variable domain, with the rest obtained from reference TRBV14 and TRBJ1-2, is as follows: EAGVTQFPSHSVIEKGQTVTLRCDPISGHDNLYWYRRVMGKEIKFLLHFVKESKQDESGMPNNRFLAERTGGTYSTLKVQPAELEDSGVYFCASSQVPVRYGYTFGSGTRLTVV.

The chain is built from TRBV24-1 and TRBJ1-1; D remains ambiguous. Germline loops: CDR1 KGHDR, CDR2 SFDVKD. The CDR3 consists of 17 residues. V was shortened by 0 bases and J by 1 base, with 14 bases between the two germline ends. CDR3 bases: TGTGCCACCAGTGATTTGCCCGGGCCAAAAGCGAACACTGAAGCTTTCTTT. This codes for CATSDLPGPKANTEAFF.

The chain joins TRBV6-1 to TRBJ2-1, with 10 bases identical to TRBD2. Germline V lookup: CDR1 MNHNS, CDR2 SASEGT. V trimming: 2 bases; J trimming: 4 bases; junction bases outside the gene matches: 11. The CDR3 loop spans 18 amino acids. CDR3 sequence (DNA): TGTGCCAGCAGTGAATTTCTAGCGGGAGTAGTTGGGTACAATGAGCAGTTCTTC. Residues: CASSEFLAGVVGYNEQFF.

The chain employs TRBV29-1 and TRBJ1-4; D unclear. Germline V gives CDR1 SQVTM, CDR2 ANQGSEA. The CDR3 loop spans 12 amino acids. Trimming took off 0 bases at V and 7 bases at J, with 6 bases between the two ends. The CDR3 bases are TGCAGCGTTGAAGAGTTGGGTGAAAAACTGTTTTTT. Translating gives CSVEELGEKLFF.

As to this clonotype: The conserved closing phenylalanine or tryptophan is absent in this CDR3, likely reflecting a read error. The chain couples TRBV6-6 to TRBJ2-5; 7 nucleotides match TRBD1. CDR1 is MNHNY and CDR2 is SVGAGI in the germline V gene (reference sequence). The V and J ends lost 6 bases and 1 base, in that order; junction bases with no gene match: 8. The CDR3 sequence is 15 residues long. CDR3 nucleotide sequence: TGTGCCAGCAGGGTGGGCAGGGGGTTCCAAGAGACCCAGTACTTA. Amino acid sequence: CASRVGRGFQETQYL.

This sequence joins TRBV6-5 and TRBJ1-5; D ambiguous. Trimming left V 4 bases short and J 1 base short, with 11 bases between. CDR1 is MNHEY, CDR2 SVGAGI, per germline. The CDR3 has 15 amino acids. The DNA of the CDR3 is TGTGCCAGCAGTTTCACCGACGGCAGCAATCAGCCCCAGCATTTT. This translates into CASSFTDGSNQPQHF.

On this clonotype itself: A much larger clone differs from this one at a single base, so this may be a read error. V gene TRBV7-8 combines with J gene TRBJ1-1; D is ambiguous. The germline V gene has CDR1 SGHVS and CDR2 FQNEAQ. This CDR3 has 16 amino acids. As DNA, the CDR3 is TGTGCCAGCAGCTTAGTCAGGCAGGCGGAGAACCCTGAAGCTTTCTTT. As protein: CASSLVRQAENPEAFF.

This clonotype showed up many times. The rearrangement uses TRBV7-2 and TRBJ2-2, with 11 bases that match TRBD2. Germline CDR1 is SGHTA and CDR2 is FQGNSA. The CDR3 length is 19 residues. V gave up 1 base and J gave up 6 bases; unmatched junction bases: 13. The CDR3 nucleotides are TGTGCCAGCAGCTTAGGAACGTGGCTAGCGGGAGGTCGGCCCGGGGAGCTGTTTTTT. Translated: CASSLGTWLAGGRPGELFF.

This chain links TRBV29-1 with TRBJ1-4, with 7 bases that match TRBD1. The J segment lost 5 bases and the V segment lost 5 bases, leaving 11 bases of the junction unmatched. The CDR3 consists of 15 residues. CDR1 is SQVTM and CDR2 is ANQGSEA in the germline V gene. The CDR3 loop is CSVLGAGGRNEKLFF. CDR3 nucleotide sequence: TGCAGCGTTTTAGGGGCAGGGGGACGGAATGAAAAACTGTTTTTT.

The CDR3 protein is CASSVDPGPTGELFF. The CDR3 bases are TGTGCCAGCAGCGTGGATCCGGGACCCACCGGGGAGCTGTTTTTT. The V call is TRBV7-8, the J call TRBJ2-2; D possibly matches TRBD1 or TRBD2 (5 bases each). The V end lost 5 bases, the J end lost 4 bases, and 14 bases lay between the germline ends. Looked up from germline, CDR1 is SGHVS and CDR2 is FQNEAQ. The CDR3 loop spans 15 amino acids.

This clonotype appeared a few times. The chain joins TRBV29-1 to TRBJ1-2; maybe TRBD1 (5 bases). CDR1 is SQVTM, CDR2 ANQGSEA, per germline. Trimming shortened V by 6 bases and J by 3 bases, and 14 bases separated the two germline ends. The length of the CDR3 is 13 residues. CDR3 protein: CSVALDSYYGYTF. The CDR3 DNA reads TGCAGCGTCGCACTCGACAGCTACTATGGCTACACCTTC.

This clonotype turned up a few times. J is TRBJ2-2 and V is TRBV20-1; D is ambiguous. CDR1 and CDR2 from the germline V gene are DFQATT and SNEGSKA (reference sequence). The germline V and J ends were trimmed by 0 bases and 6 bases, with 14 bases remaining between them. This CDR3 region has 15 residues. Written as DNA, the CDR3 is TGCAGTGCTAGAGATCCTAGAATGTCGTCCGGGGAGCTGTTTTTT. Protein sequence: CSARDPRMSSGELFF.

CDR3 DNA: TGTGCCAGCAGCCAACAGGCAGGCTTGGGTGGATCACCCCTCCACTTT. As protein: CASSQQAGLGGSPLHF. The chain uses TRBV4-2 and TRBJ1-6; D remains ambiguous. The germline V gene has CDR1 LGHNA and CDR2 YNFKEQ. The CDR3 is 16 amino acids. V was cut by 2 bases and J by 10 bases, with 18 bases left in between.

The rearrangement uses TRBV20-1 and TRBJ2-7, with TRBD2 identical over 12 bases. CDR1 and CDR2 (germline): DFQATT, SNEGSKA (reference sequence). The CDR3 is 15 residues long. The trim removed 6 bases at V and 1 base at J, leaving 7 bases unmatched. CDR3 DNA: TGCAGTGCCAGACTAGCGGGAGTGATTTCCTACGAGCAGTACTTC. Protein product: CSARLAGVISYEQYF.

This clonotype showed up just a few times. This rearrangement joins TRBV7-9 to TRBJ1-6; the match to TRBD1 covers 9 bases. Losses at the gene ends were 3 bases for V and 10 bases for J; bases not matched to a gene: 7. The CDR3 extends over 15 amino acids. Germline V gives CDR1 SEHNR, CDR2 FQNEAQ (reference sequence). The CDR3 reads CASSFLQGAGSPLHF. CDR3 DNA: TGTGCCAGCAGCTTCCTACAGGGGGCAGGGTCACCCCTCCACTTT.

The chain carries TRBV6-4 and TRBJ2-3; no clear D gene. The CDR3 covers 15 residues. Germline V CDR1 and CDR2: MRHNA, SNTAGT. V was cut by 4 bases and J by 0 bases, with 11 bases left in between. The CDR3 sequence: CASSVKHTSTDTQYF. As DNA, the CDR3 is TGTGCCAGCAGTGTCAAACATACTAGCACAGATACGCAGTATTTT.

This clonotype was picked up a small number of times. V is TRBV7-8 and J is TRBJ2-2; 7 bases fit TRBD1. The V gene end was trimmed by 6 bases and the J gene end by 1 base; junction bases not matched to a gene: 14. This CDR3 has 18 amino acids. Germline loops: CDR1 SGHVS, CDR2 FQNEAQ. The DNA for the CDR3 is TGTGCCAGCAGTCGACAGGGTGACTGGAACTGGAACACCGGGGAGCTGTTTTTT. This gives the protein CASSRQGDWNWNTGELFF. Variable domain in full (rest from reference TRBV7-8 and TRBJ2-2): GAGVSQSPRYKVAKRGQDVALRCDPISGHVSLFWYQQALGQGPEFLTYFQNEAQLDKSGLPSDRFFAERPEGSVSTLKIQRTQQEDSAVYLCASSRQGDWNWNTGELFFGEGSRLTVL.

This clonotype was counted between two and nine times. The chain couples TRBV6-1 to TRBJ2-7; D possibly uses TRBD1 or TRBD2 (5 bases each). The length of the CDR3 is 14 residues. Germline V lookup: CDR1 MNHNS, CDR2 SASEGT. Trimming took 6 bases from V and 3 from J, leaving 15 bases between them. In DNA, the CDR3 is TGTGCCAGCAGCGGGACCGGGTGGGTCTACGAGCAGTACTTC. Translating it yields CASSGTGWVYEQYF.

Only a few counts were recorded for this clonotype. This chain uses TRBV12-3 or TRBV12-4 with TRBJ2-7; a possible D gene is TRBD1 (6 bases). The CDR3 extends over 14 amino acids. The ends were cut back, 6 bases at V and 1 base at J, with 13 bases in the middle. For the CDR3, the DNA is TGTGCCAGCAGGGACAGTGGGGGTTCCTACGAGCAGTACTTC. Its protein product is CASRDSGGSYEQYF.

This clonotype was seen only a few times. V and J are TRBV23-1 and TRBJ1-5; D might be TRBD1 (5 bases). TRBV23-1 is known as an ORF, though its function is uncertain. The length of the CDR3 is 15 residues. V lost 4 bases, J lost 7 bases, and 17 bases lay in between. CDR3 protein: CASSRPGAERQPQHF. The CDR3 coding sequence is TGCGCCAGCAGTCGACCCGGGGCGGAGAGGCAGCCCCAGCATTTT.